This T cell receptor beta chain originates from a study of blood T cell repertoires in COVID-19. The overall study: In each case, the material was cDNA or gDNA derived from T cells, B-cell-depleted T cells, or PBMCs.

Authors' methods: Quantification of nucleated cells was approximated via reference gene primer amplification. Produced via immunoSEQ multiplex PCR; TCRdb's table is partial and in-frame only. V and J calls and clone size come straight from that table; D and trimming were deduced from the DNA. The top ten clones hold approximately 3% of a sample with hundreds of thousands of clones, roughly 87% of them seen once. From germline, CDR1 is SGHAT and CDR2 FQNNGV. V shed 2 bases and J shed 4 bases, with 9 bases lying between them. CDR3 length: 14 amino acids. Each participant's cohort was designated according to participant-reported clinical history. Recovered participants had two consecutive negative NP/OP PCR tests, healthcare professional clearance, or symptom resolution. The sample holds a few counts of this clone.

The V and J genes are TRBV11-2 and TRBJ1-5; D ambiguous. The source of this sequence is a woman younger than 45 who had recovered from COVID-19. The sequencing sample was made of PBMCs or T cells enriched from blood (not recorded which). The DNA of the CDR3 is TGTGCCAGCAGCTTAACAATCCGAAATCAGCCCCAGCATTTT. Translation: CASSLTIRNQPQHF.